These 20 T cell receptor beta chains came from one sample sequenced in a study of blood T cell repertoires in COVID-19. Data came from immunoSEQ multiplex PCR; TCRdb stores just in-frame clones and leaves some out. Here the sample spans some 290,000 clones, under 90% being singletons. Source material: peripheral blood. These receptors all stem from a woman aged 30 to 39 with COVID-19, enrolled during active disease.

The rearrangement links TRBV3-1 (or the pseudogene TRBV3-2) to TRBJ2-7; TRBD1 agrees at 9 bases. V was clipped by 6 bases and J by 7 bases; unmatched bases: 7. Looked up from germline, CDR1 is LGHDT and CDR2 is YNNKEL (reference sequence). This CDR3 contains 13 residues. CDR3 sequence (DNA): TGTGCCAGCAGATTACAGGGGGCGGAGGAGCAGTACTTC. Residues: CASRLQGAEEQYF.

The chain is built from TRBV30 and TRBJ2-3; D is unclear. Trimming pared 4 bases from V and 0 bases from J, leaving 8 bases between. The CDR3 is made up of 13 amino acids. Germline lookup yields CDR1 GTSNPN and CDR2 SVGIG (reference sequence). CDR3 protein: CAWNQKSTDTQYF. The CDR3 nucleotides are TGTGCCTGGAATCAGAAAAGCACAGATACGCAGTATTTT. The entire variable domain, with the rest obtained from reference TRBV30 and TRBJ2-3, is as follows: SQTIHQWPATLVQPVGSPLSLECTVEGTSNPNLYWYRQAAGRGLQLLFYSVGIGQISSEVPQNLSASRPQDRQFILSSKKLLLSDSGFYLCAWNQKSTDTQYFGPGTRLTVL.

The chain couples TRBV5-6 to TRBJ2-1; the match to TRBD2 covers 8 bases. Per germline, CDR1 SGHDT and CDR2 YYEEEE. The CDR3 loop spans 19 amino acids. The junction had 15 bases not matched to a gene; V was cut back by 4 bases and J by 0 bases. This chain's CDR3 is CASSPWGRAGGLSYNEQFF. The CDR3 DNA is TGTGCCAGCAGCCCCTGGGGGCGTGCGGGGGGCCTCTCCTACAATGAGCAGTTCTTC.

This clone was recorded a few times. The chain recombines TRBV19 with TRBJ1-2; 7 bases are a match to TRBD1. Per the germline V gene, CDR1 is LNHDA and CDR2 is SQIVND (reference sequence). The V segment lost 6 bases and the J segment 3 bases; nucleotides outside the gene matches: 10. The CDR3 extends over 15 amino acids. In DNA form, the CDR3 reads TGTGCCAGTAGCAAGGGACAGAGCATTTACTATGGCTACACCTTC. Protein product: CASSKGQSIYYGYTF.

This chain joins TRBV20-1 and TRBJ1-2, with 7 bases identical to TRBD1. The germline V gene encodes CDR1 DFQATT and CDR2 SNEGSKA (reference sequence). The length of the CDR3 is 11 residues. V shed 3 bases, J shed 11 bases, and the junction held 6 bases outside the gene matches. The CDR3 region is CSARFDREYTF. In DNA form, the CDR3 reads TGCAGTGCTAGGTTCGACAGGGAATACACCTTC.

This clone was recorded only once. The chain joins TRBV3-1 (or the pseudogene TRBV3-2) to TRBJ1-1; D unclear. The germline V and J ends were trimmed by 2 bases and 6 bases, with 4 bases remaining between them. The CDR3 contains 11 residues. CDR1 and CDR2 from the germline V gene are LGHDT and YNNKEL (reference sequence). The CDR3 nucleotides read TGTGCCAGCAGCCAAACTTCTGAAGCTTTCTTT. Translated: CASSQTSEAFF.

CDR3 in amino acids: CASSSGTADYEQYF. CDR3 sequence (DNA): TGCGCCAGCAGCTCGGGGACAGCCGACTACGAGCAGTACTTC. The chain couples TRBV5-1 to TRBJ2-7; the match to TRBD1 covers 7 bases. Germline loops: CDR1 SGHRS, CDR2 YFSETQ. The CDR3 is made up of 14 amino acids. Losses at the gene ends were 3 bases for V and 3 bases for J; bases not matched to a gene: 6.

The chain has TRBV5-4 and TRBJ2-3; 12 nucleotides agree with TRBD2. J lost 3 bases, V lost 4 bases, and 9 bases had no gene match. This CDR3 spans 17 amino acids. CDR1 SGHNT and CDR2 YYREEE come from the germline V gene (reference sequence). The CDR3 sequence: CASSRGLAGSRTDTQYF. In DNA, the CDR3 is TGTGCCAGCAGCCGTGGACTAGCGGGGAGTAGGACAGATACGCAGTATTTT.

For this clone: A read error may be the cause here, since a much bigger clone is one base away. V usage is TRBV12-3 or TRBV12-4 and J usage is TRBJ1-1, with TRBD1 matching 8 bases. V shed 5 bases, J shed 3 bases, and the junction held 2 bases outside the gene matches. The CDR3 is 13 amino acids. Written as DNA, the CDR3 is TGTGCCAGCAGTCGGACAGGGCACACTGAAGCTTTCTTT. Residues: CASSRTGHTEAFF.

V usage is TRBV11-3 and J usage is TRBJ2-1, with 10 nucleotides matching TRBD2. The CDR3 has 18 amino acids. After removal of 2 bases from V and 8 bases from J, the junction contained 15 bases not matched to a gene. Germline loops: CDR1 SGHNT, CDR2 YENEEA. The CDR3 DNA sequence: TGTGCCAGCAGCTTATTGAGTAGCGGGGGGCCTGAGGGGGATGAGCAGTTCTTC. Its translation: CASSLLSSGGPEGDEQFF. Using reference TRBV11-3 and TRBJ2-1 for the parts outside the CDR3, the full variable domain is EAGVVQSPRYKIIEKKQPVAFWCNPISGHNTLYWYLQNLGQGPELLIRYENEEAVDDSQLPKDRFSAERLKGVDSTLKIQPAELGDSAVYLCASSLLSSGGPEGDEQFFGPGTRLTVL.

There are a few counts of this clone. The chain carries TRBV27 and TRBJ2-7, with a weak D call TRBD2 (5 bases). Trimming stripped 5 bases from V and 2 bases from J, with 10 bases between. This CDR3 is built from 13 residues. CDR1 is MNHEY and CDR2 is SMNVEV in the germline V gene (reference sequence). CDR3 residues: CASSGGAAYEQYF. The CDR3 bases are TGTGCCAGCAGTGGAGGCGCGGCCTACGAGCAGTACTTC.

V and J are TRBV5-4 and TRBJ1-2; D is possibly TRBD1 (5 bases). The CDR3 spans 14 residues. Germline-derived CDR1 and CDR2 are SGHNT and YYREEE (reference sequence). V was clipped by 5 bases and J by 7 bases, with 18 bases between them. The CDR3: CASSPPGGPVGYTF. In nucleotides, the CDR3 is TGTGCCAGCAGTCCCCCCGGGGGTCCTGTTGGCTACACCTTC.

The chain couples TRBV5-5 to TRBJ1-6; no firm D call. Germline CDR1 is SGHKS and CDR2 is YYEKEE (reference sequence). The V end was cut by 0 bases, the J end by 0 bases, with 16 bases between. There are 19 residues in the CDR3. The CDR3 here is CASSLGVPHLSSYNSPLHF. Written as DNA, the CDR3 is TGTGCCAGCAGCTTGGGAGTTCCGCACCTAAGCTCCTATAATTCACCCCTCCACTTT.

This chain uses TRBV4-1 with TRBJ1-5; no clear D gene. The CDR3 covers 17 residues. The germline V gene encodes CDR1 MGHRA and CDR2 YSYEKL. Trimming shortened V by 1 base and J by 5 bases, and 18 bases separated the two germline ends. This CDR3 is CASSQGLSGERDQPQHF. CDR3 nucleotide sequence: TGCGCCAGCAGCCAAGGGCTCTCCGGGGAGAGGGATCAGCCCCAGCATTTT.

The CDR3 sequence: CATSDGTSGDTQYF. The CDR3 DNA reads TGTGCCACCAGTGATGGGACTAGCGGTGATACGCAGTATTTT. The V call is TRBV24-1, the J call TRBJ2-3; 11 positions match TRBD2. CDR1 and CDR2 (germline): KGHDR, SFDVKD. This CDR3 is 14 amino acids long. Germline trimming cut 3 bases from V and 6 bases from J; bases unmatched to any gene: 1.

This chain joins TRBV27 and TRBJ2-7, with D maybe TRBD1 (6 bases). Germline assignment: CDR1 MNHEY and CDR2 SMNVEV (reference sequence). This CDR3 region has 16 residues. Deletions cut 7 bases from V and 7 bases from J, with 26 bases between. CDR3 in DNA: TGTGCCAGCAACGCAATTTTCAGGGGCCCCCGGTCGGAGCAGTACTTC. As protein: CASNAIFRGPRSEQYF.

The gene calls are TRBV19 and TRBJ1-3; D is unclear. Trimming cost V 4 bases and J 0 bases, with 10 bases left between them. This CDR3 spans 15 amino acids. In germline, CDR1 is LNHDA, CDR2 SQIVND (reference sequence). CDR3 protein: CASSSPGSSGNTIYF. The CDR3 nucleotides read TGTGCCAGTAGTAGCCCCGGGAGCTCTGGAAACACCATATATTTT.

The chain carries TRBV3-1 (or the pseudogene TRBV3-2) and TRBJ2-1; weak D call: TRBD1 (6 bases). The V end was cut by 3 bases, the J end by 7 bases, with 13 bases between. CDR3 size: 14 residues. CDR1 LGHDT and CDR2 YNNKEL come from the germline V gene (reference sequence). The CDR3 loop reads CASSQRGHGNEQFF. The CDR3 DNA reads TGTGCCAGCAGCCAGAGGGGACATGGGAATGAGCAGTTCTTC.

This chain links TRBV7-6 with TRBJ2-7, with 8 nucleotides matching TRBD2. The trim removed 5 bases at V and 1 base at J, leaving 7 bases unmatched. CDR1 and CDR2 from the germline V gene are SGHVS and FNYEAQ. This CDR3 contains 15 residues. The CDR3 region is CASSPREGVSYEQYF. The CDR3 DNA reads TGTGCCAGCAGCCCCCGGGAGGGGGTGTCCTACGAGCAGTACTTC. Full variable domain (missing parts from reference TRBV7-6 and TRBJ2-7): GAGVSQSPRYKVTKRGQDVALRCDPISGHVSLYWYRQALGQGPEFLTYFNYEAQQDKSGLPNDRFSAERPEGSISTLTIQRTEQRDSAMYRCASSPREGVSYEQYFGPGTRLTVT.

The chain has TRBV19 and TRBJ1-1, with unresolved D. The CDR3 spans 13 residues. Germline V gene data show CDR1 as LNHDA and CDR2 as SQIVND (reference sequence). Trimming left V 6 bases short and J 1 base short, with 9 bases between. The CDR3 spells CASRYEGNTEAFF. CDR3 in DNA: TGTGCCAGTAGGTATGAGGGGAACACTGAAGCTTTCTTT.